Shown below are 22 T cell receptor beta chains from a single sample sequenced in a study of T cell changes during pregnancy in multiple sclerosis. Some clones are missing from TCRdb's copy, which holds only in-frame ones; the method was immunoSEQ multiplex PCR. The sample contains 25,000 or so clones, around 90% of which appear only once. The sequencing used CD8+ T cells from peripheral blood mononuclear cells, collected before pregnancy. The receptors come from a female donor with multiple sclerosis, enrolled in a pregnancy study.

V is TRBV13 and J is TRBJ2-6; possibly TRBD2 for D (6 bases). CDR1 and CDR2 (germline): PRHDT, FYEKMQ (reference sequence). V was cut by 1 base and J by 1 base, with 11 bases left in between. The CDR3 length is 17 residues. The CDR3 sequence is CASSLVSGESGANVLTF. The DNA for the CDR3 is TGTGCCAGCAGCTTAGTATCGGGGGAATCTGGGGCCAACGTCCTGACTTTC.

The genes are TRBV9 and TRBJ2-1; D gene uncertain. CDR3 length equals 16 residues. Deletions cut 4 bases from V and 2 bases from J, with 16 bases between. Germline V gene data show CDR1 as SGDLS and CDR2 as YYNGEE. CDR3: CASSSQSGVAYNEQFF. The CDR3 nucleotides are TGTGCCAGCAGCTCCCAGTCCGGAGTGGCCTACAATGAGCAGTTCTTC.

V is TRBV7-9 and J is TRBJ2-7; weak D call: TRBD2 (6 bases). Trimming took off 4 bases at V and 4 bases at J, with 11 bases between the two ends. The CDR3 has 13 residues. Per the germline V gene, CDR1 is SEHNR and CDR2 is FQNEAQ (reference sequence). CDR3 sequence: CASSYGGKYEQYF. The CDR3 coding sequence is TGTGCCAGCAGCTACGGCGGGAAATACGAGCAGTACTTC.

J is TRBJ2-3 and V is TRBV5-1; TRBD1 matches 8 bases. Trimming removed 3 bases from V and 4 bases from J; junction bases left unmatched: 10. Germline loops: CDR1 SGHRS, CDR2 YFSETQ. This CDR3 spans 16 amino acids. The DNA of the CDR3 is TGCGCCAGCAGCTCCATCGCTACGGACAGGGCAGATACGCAGTATTTT. This translates into CASSSIATDRADTQYF.

The V and J genes are TRBV5-5 and TRBJ2-5; D uncertain. The V end was cut by 1 base, the J end by 1 base, with 8 bases between. There are 14 residues in the CDR3. Looked up from germline, CDR1 is SGHKS and CDR2 is YYEKEE (reference sequence). The DNA for the CDR3 is TGTGCCAGCAGCTTGACGGTATTCCAAGAGACCCAGTACTTC. This encodes CASSLTVFQETQYF.

The rearrangement joins TRBV28 to TRBJ1-4; D is undetermined. In germline, CDR1 is MDHEN, CDR2 SYDVKM. The CDR3 is made up of 16 amino acids. With 0 bases removed from V and 5 bases from J, the gap between germline ends came to 13 bases. The CDR3 reads CASSLCCSGPNEKLFF. DNA of the CDR3: TGTGCCAGCAGTTTATGCTGCAGCGGCCCGAATGAAAAACTGTTTTTT. The whole variable domain, remainder taken from reference TRBV28 and TRBJ1-4, is DVKVTQSSRYLVKRTGEKVFLECVQDMDHENMFWYRQDPGLGLRLIYFSYDVKMKEKGDIPEGYSVSREKKERFSLILESASTNQTSMYLCASSLCCSGPNEKLFFGSGTQLSVL.

V usage is TRBV7-9 and J usage is TRBJ2-3, with 11 bases aligning to TRBD2. After removal of 6 bases from V and 5 bases from J, the junction contained 4 bases not matched to a gene. CDR3 length: 14 residues. The germline V gene encodes CDR1 SEHNR and CDR2 FQNEAQ (reference sequence). In nucleotides, the CDR3 is TGTGCCAGCAGATCTGGACTAGCGGGAGATACGCAGTATTTT. This translates into CASRSGLAGDTQYF.

This chain joins TRBV15 and TRBJ2-1; tentatively, D is TRBD2 (5 bases). V shed 2 bases and J shed 9 bases, with 14 bases lying between them. The CDR3 sequence is 14 residues long. Per the germline V gene, CDR1 is LNHNV and CDR2 is YYDKDF (reference sequence). In DNA form, the CDR3 reads TGTGCCACCAGCAGATCAGAGGTAGGAGGTGAGCAGTTCTTC. This gives the protein CATSRSEVGGEQFF.

The chain is built from TRBV15 and TRBJ2-1; 9 bases map to TRBD2. The CDR3 loop spans 15 amino acids. Trimming cost V 5 bases and J 4 bases; bases outside gene matches: 6. From germline, CDR1 is LNHNV and CDR2 YYDKDF (reference sequence). Here the CDR3 reads CATSSDAGGYNEQFF. CDR3 DNA: TGTGCCACCAGCTCCGACGCGGGAGGGTACAATGAGCAGTTCTTC.

J is TRBJ2-3 and V is TRBV14; D possibly corresponds to TRBD1 (6 bases). This CDR3 spans 14 amino acids. The germline V and J ends were trimmed by 0 bases and 2 bases, with 6 bases remaining between them. Germline CDR1 is SGHDN and CDR2 is FVKESK. The CDR3 here is CASSQEGATDTQYF. The DNA of the CDR3 is TGTGCCAGCAGCCAAGAGGGGGCCACAGATACGCAGTATTTT.

V gene TRBV4-3 combines with J gene TRBJ2-2, with 10 bases lining up with TRBD2. The CDR3 is made up of 15 amino acids. Germline CDR1 and CDR2: LGHNA and YSLEER. The J segment lost 6 bases and the V segment lost 0 bases, leaving 1 base of the junction unmatched. The CDR3 loop is CASSQEAGGPGELFF. In nucleotides, the CDR3 is TGCGCCAGCAGCCAAGAAGCGGGAGGGCCCGGGGAGCTGTTTTTT.

This chain connects TRBV30 to TRBJ2-1; 16 positions match TRBD2. From germline, CDR1 is GTSNPN and CDR2 SVGIG (reference sequence). J gave up 8 bases and V 5 bases, and 12 bases lay outside the gene matches. The CDR3 runs to 17 residues. The CDR3 DNA follows: TGTGCCTGGGAGGGACTAGCGGGAGGGCCGTTTAGTGATGAGCAGTTCTTC. Protein product: CAWEGLAGGPFSDEQFF. The complete variable domain, with remaining parts taken from reference TRBV30 and TRBJ2-1, reads SQTIHQWPATLVQPVGSPLSLECTVEGTSNPNLYWYRQAAGRGLQLLFYSVGIGQISSEVPQNLSASRPQDRQFILSSKKLLLSDSGFYLCAWEGLAGGPFSDEQFFGPGTRLTVL.

V usage is TRBV19 and J usage is TRBJ2-7; 10 bases are shared with TRBD1. The germline CDR1 and CDR2 sequences are LNHDA and SQIVND (reference sequence). The trim removed 7 bases at V and 6 bases at J, leaving 12 bases unmatched. This CDR3 comprises 15 residues. CDR3 coding DNA: TGTGCCAGTACCAATCTCGGGACAGGGGTCTTCGAGCAGTACTTC. It translates to CASTNLGTGVFEQYF.

The chain employs TRBV27 and TRBJ2-1; 14 bases fit TRBD2. The CDR3 has 17 residues. Germline CDR1 MNHEY, CDR2 SMNVEV (reference sequence). V gave up 6 bases and J gave up 0 bases; unmatched junction bases: 4. CDR3 bases: TGTGCCAGCAGAGGACTAGCGGGAGGTAGCTCCTACAATGAGCAGTTCTTC. This codes for CASRGLAGGSSYNEQFF.

V gene TRBV7-6 combines with J gene TRBJ2-1; perhaps TRBD1 as D (6 bases). In germline, CDR1 is SGHVS, CDR2 FNYEAQ. The CDR3 loop spans 16 amino acids. V lost 6 bases to trimming and J lost 1 base, with 16 bases between them. The CDR3 reads CASSSRTDESYNEQFF. The CDR3 nucleotides read TGTGCCAGCAGTTCCCGGACAGATGAGTCCTACAATGAGCAGTTCTTC.

The chain links TRBV19 to TRBJ2-7; weak D call: TRBD1 (6 bases). Germline V gives CDR1 LNHDA, CDR2 SQIVND (reference sequence). This CDR3 spans 13 amino acids. V was shortened by 6 bases and J by 2 bases, with 11 bases between the two germline ends. The CDR3 DNA follows: TGTGCCAGTAGCCCAGGGGCAACCTACGAGCAGTACTTC. Translated: CASSPGATYEQYF.

The chain is built from TRBV29-1 and TRBJ2-7, with 8 nucleotides matching TRBD1. The germline V gene encodes CDR1 SQVTM and CDR2 ANQGSEA. J gave up 3 bases and V 0 bases, and 4 bases lay outside the gene matches. The CDR3 extends over 14 amino acids. The CDR3 is CSVEDGQGGYEQYF. The DNA of the CDR3 is TGCAGCGTTGAAGATGGACAGGGCGGCTACGAGCAGTACTTC.

The V call is TRBV6-4, the J call TRBJ1-5; TRBD1 agrees at 7 bases. Germline loops: CDR1 MRHNA, CDR2 SNTAGT. The CDR3 spans 16 residues. The J segment lost 1 base and the V segment lost 9 bases, leaving 12 bases of the junction unmatched. CDR3 in DNA: TGTGCCAGTAGACAGGGACGTAACTTAAGCAATCAGCCCCAGCATTTT. Translation gives CASRQGRNLSNQPQHF.

Here the CDR3 reads CASSIQGLGEQYF. CDR3 coding DNA: TGTGCCAGTAGTATACAGGGGCTGGGCGAGCAGTACTTC. The chain employs TRBV19 and TRBJ2-7; TRBD1 is a possible D gene (6 bases). CDR1 LNHDA and CDR2 SQIVND come from the germline V gene (reference sequence). The CDR3 is 13 amino acids. V lost 2 bases and J 6 bases, leaving 11 bases between the germline ends.

The V call is TRBV28, the J call TRBJ2-2, with D perhaps matching TRBD1 (5 bases). CDR1 is MDHEN, CDR2 SYDVKM, per germline. Trimming stripped 6 bases from V and 4 bases from J, with 12 bases between. The CDR3 is 14 residues long. The CDR3 spells CASRHQGGTGELFF. CDR3 coding DNA: TGTGCCAGCAGACATCAGGGTGGCACCGGGGAGCTGTTTTTT.

The chain combines TRBV15 with TRBJ2-5; D ambiguous. The CDR3 sequence is 15 residues long. The germline V gene encodes CDR1 LNHNV and CDR2 YYDKDF (reference sequence). With 3 bases removed from V and 5 bases from J, the gap between germline ends came to 16 bases. The CDR3 bases are TGTGCCACCAGCAGCGCCGACACTCCCTCGGAGACCCAGTACTTC. This translates into CATSSADTPSETQYF.

This clone was counted once. The chain recombines TRBV4-3 with TRBJ2-2, with 13 nucleotides matching TRBD2. V trimming: 0 bases; J trimming: 9 bases; junction bases outside the gene matches: 7. The germline CDR1 and CDR2 sequences are LGHNA and YSLEER. The CDR3 totals 17 residues. The CDR3 nucleotides read TGCGCCAGCAGCCAAGATCGACTAGCGGGAGGTAACCGGGAGCTGTTTTTT. It specifies CASSQDRLAGGNRELFF.